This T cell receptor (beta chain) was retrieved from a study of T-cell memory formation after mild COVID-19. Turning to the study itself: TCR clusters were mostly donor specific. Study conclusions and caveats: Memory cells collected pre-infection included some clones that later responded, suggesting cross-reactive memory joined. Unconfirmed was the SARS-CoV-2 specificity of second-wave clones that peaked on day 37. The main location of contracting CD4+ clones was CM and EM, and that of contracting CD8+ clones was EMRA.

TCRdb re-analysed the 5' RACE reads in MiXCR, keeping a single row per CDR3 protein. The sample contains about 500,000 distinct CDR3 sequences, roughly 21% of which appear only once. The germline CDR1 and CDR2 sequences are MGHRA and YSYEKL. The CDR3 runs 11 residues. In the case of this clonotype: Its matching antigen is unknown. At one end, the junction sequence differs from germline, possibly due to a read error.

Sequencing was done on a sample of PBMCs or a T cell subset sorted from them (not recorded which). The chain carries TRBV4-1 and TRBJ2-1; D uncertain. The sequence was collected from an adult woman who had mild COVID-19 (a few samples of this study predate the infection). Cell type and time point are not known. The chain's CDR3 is CASSKDNEQFF. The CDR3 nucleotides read TGCGCCAGCAGCAAAGATAATGAGCAGTTCTTC.